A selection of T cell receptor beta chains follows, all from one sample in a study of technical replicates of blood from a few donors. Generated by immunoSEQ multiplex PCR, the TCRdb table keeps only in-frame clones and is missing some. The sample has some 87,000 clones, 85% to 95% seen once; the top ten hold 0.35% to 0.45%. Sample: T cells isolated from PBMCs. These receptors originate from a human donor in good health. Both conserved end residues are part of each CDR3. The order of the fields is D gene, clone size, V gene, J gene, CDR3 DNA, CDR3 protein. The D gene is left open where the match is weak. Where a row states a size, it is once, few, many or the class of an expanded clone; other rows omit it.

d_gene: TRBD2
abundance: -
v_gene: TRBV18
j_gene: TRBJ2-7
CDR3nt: TGTGCCAGCTCACCACCCGGGGGGGGCTCCTACGAGCAGTACTTC
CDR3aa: CASSPPGGGSYEQYF

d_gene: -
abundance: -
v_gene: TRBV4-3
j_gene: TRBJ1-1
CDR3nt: TGCGCCAGCAGCCAGACAGGGAACACTGAAGCTTTCTTT
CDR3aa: CASSQTGNTEAFF

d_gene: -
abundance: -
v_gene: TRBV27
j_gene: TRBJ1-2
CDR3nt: TGTGCCAGCAGGGCAGTATCTAACTATGGCTACACCTTC
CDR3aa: CASRAVSNYGYTF

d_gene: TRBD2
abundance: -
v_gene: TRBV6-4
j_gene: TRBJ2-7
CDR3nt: TGTGCCAGCAGTCAATATGGAGGACTAGCGGGAGGGCCGTCCTACGAGCAGTACTTC
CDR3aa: CASSQYGGLAGGPSYEQYF

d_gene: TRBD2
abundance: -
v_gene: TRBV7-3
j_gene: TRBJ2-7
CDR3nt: TGTGCCAGCAGCTTATCTAGCGGGACCACCTACGAGCAGTACTTC
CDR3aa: CASSLSSGTTYEQYF

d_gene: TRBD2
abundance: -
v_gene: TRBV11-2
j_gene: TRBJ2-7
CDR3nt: TGTGCCAGCACCCCCTCGGCGGGAGGGGACTACGAGCAGTACTTC
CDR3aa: CASTPSAGGDYEQYF

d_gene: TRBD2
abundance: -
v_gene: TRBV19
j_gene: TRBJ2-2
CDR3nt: TGTGCCAGTAACACCGGGACTAGCTGGACCAAAACCGGGGAGCTGTTTTTT
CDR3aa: CASNTGTSWTKTGELFF

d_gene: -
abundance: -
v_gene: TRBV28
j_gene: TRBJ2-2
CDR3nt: TGTGCCAGCAAAGGAAAGCTTGGACATATCGGGGAGCTGTTTTTT
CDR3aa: CASKGKLGHIGELFF

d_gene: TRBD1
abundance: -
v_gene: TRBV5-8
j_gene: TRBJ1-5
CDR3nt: TGTGCCAGCAGCTGGGTATCCGGGACAGGGAGTCTAATGCGGCAGCCCCAGCATTTT
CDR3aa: CASSWVSGTGSLMRQPQHF

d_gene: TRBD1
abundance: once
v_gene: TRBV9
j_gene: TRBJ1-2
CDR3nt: TGTGCCAGCAGTTTGACAGGGGACTATGGCTACACCTTC
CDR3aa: CASSLTGDYGYTF

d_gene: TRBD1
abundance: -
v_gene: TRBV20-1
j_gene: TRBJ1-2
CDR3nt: TGCAGTGCGGGACAGGGGTATGGCTACACCTTC
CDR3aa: CSAGQGYGYTF

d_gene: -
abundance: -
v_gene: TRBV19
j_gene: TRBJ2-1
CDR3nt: TGTGCCAGTAGGTCGGATAGCCCTACAAATGAGCAGTTCTTC
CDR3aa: CASRSDSPTNEQFF

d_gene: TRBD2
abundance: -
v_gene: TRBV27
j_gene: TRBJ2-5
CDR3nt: TGTGCCAGCAGCCCAGGGACTAGCGGCTTCCAAGAGACCCAGTACTTC
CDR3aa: CASSPGTSGFQETQYF

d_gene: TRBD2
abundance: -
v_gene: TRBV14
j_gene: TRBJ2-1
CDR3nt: TGTGCCAGCAGCCTGCAAAGCGGGAGAGACCAGTTCTTC
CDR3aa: CASSLQSGRDQFF

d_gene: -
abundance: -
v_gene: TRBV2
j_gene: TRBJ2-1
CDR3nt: TGTGCCAGCAGTGATATCGTTCGGAATGAGCAGTTCTTC
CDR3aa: CASSDIVRNEQFF

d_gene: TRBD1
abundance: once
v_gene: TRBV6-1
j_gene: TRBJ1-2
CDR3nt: TGTGCCAGCAGTGGAGACAGGGTATATGGCTACACCTTC
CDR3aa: CASSGDRVYGYTF

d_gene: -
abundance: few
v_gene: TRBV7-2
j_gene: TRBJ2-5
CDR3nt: TGTGCCAGCAGCTCGGAACAGGGATCAGAGACCCAGTACTTC
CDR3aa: CASSSEQGSETQYF

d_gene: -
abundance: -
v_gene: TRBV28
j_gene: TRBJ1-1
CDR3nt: TGTGCCAGCAGTTCGTCGACTGAAGCTTTCTTT
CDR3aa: CASSSSTEAFF

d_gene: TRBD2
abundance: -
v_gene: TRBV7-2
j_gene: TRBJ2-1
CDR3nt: TGTGCCAGCAGCTTCTGGACTAGCGGGAGTTCGTGGTTCTTC
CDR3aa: CASSFWTSGSSWFF

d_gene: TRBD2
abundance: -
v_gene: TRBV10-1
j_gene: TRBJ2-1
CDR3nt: TGCGCCAGCAGTCCCGGGGGGGCAAATGAGCAGTTCTTC
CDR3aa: CASSPGGANEQFF

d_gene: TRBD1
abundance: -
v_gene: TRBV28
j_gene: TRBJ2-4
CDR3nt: TGTGCCAGCAGTGTTCCTGGACAGGCGAAAAACATTCAGTACTTC
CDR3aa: CASSVPGQAKNIQYF

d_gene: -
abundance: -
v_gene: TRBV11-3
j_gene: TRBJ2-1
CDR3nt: TGTGCCAGCAGCTTAGTGGCAGGTAATGAGCAGTTCTTC
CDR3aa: CASSLVAGNEQFF

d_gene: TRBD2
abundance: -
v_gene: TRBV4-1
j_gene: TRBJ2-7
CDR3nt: TGCGCCAGCAGCCCTTCCCCGGGACTAGCGGAGTACGAGCAGTACTTC
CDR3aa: CASSPSPGLAEYEQYF

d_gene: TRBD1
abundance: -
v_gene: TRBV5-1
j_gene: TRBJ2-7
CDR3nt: TGCGCCAGCAGCTTGGCCCAAAACAGGGGCTACGAGCAGTACTTC
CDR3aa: CASSLAQNRGYEQYF

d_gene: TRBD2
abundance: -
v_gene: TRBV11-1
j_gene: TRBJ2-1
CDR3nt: TGTGCCAGCAGCCAGGCTAGCGGGAGTATGTATGAGCAGTTCTTC
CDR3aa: CASSQASGSMYEQFF

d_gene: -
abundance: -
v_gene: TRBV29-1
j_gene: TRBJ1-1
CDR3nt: TGCAGCGTTGATGGGCCCCTGGAATTT
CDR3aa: CSVDGPLEF

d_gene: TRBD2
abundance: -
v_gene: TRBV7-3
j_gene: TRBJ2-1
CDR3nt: TGTGCCAGCAGCCTCTCTAGCGGGGGGCACAATGAGCAGTTCTTC
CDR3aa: CASSLSSGGHNEQFF

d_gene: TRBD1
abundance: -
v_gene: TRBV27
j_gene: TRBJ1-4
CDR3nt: TGTGCCAGCAGTCCCGACAGGGGCGACGAAAAACTGTTTTTT
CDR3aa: CASSPDRGDEKLFF

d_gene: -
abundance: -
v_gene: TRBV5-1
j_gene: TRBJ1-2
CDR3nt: TGCGCCAGCAGCTTGGATGGAGTTGGCTATGGCTACACCTTC
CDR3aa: CASSLDGVGYGYTF

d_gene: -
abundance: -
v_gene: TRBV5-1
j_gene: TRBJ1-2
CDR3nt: TGCGCCAGCAGCTCGGGACTTAGGGATGGCTACACCTTC
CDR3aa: CASSSGLRDGYTF

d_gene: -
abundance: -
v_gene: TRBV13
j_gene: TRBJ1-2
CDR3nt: TGTGCCAGCAGCTCGCAGGGGACGGGTGGCTACACCTTC
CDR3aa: CASSSQGTGGYTF

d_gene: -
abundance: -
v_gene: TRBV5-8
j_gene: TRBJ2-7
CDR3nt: TGTGCCAGCAGCTTCCACCGGGACTACGAGCAGTACTTC
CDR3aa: CASSFHRDYEQYF

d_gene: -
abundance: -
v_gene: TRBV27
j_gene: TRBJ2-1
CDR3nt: TGTGCCACCCTGGACCTTTCTTCAGGACAGAATGAGCAGTTCTTC
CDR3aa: CATLDLSSGQNEQFF

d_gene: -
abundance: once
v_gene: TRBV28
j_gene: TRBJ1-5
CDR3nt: TGTGCCAGCAGTTTACCCACGACAGGCGGTGGTCAGCCCCAGCATTTT
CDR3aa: CASSLPTTGGGQPQHF

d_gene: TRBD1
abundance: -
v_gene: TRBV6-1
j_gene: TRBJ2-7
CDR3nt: TGTGCCAGCAGGGGACAGGCTCTCAGGGACGAGCAGTACTTC
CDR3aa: CASRGQALRDEQYF

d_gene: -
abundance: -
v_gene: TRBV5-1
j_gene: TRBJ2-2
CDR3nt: TGCGCCAGCAGCTTGAGCATTTTCACCGGGGAGCTGTTTTTT
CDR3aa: CASSLSIFTGELFF

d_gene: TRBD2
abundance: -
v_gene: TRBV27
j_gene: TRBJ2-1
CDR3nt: TGTGCCTCACGGGGGGCGGGAGGTGGTGAGCAGTTCTTC
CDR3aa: CASRGAGGGEQFF

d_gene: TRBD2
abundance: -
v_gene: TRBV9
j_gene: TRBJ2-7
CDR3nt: TGTGCCAGCAGCGAGGGGACTAGCGGGAGTAACGAGCAGTACTTC
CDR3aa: CASSEGTSGSNEQYF

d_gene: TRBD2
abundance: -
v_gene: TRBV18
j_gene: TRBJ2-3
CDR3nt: TGTGCCAGCTCACCACAATTAGGACTAGGGCGAATGGATACGCAGTATTTT
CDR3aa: CASSPQLGLGRMDTQYF

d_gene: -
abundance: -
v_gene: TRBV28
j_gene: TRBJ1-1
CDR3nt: TGTGCCAGCAGTCCCGGGACACGAGCTTTCTTT
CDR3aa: CASSPGTRAFF

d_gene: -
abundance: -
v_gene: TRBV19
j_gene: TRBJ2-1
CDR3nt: TGTGCCAGTCGGGGGACAGATAAGAATGAGCAGTTCTTC
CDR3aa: CASRGTDKNEQFF

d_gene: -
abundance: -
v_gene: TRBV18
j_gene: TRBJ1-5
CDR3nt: TGTGCCAGCTCACCACCGGAGCAGTTGCTCAATCAGCCCCAGCATTTT
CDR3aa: CASSPPEQLLNQPQHF

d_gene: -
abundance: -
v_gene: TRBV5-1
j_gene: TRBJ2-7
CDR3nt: TGCGCCAGCAGCTCAGACGGAGGACCCTACGAGCAGTACTTC
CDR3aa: CASSSDGGPYEQYF

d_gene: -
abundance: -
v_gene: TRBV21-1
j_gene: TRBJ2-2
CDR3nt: TGTGCCAGCAGCAAAGTCTCTCGGAACACCGGGGAGCTGTTTTTT
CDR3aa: CASSKVSRNTGELFF

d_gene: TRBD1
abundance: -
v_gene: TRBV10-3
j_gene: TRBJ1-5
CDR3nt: TGTGCCATCAGTTCCAAACAGGGGGCTTCCTATAGCAATCAGCCCCAGCATTTT
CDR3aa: CAISSKQGASYSNQPQHF

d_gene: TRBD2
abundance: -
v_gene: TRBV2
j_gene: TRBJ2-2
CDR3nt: TGTGCCAGCAGCGGACTAGCGGAGAACACCGGGGAGCTGTTTTTT
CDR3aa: CASSGLAENTGELFF

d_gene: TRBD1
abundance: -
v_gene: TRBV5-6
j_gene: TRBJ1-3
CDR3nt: TGTGCCAGCAGCCTGGCTCCTAAACAGGGGCTAGGAAACACCATATATTTT
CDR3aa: CASSLAPKQGLGNTIYF

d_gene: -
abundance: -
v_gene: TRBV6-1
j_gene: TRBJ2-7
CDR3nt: TGTGCCAGCAGTAAGATAGGAGGGTCCGAGCAGTACTTC
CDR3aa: CASSKIGGSEQYF

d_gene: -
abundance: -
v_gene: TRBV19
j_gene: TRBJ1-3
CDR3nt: TGTGCCAGTAGTATCCCCCAGCGGGGCAGGGACACCATATATTTT
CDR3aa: CASSIPQRGRDTIYF

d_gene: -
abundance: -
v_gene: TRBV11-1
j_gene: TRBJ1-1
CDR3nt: TGTGCCAGCAGCTCCGGGGTTCTTGAAGCTTTCTTT
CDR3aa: CASSSGVLEAFF

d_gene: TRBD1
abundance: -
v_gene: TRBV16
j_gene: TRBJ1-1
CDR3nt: TGTGCCAGCAGCCAATCGGGAGTAGGACAGGCGGACACTGAAGCTTTCTTT
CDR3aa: CASSQSGVGQADTEAFF